This is a list of T cell receptor beta chains from one sample in a study of human T cells and chemical hapten exposure. From the RACE reads, TCRdb called clonotypes with MiXCR, one entry per CDR3 protein. The sample includes 95,000 to 150,000 distinct CDR3 sequences, roughly 15% of them seen just once. The input for sequencing was whole blood, taken in connection with sensitization to the hapten diphenylcyclopropenone (DPC). The receptor source for this set is a man aged 18 to 35 with alopecia areata. Some clones in this sample may be carry-over from other donors' samples. CDR3s include the opening cysteine and the closing phenylalanine or tryptophan. D genes are given only for firm matches. The size field is filled for only some rows; it gives once, few, many or a size class.

V gene	J gene	clone size	D gene	CDR3 protein	CDR3 DNA
TRBV7-9	TRBJ2-1	NA	TRBD1	CASSHLTTGGRLQFF	TGTGCCAGCAGCCACCTTACCACAGGGGGCAGGTTGCAGTTCTTC
TRBV7-9	TRBJ1-3	few	NA	CASSLVAGGGNTIYF	TGTGCCAGCAGCTTAGTAGCGGGAGGTGGAAACACCATATATTTT
TRBV12-3/TRBV12-4	TRBJ2-7	NA	NA	CASRGTGSSYEQYF	TGTGCCAGCAGGGGGACCGGGAGCTCCTACGAGCAGTACTTC
TRBV5-1	TRBJ2-7	NA	NA	CASSLADWDHSYEQYF	TGCGCCAGCAGCTTGGCGGACTGGGACCACTCCTACGAGCAGTACTTC
TRBV9	TRBJ1-1	NA	NA	CASSGFSGAFF	TGTGCCAGCAGCGGATTTAGTGGAGCTTTCTTT
TRBV6-6	TRBJ2-3	NA	NA	CASSYEGYTQYF	TGTGCCAGCAGTTACGAGGGCTACACGCAGTATTTT
TRBV18	TRBJ1-4	NA	TRBD1	CASSPPTGGNEKLFF	TGTGCCAGCTCACCACCGACAGGGGGTAATGAAAAACTGTTTTTT
TRBV27	TRBJ2-2	NA	NA	CASSLEETQNTGELFF	TGTGCCAGCAGTTTAGAGGAGACACAGAACACCGGGGAGCTGTTTTTT
TRBV12-3/TRBV12-4	TRBJ2-7	few	NA	CASSSQGGNSYEQYF	TGTGCCAGCAGTTCTCAGGGGGGAAACTCCTACGAGCAGTACTTC
TRBV7-9	TRBJ2-1	many	TRBD2	CASWGGDYNEQFF	TGTGCCAGCTGGGGAGGGGACTACAATGAGCAGTTCTTC
TRBV27	TRBJ2-7	many	NA	CASSNQQQVAYEQYF	TGTGCCAGCAGCAACCAGCAACAGGTGGCCTACGAGCAGTACTTC
TRBV6-2/TRBV6-3	TRBJ2-2	NA	NA	CASTLPAGELFF	TGTGCCAGCACCCTCCCAGCCGGGGAGCTGTTTTTT
TRBV6-6	TRBJ1-3	NA	NA	CASGTGGGSGNTIYF	TGTGCCAGCGGGACCGGGGGTGGCTCTGGAAACACCATATATTTT
TRBV11-2	TRBJ1-1	few	TRBD1	CASSAQGAGTEAFF	TGTGCCAGCAGCGCACAGGGGGCGGGCACTGAAGCTTTCTTT